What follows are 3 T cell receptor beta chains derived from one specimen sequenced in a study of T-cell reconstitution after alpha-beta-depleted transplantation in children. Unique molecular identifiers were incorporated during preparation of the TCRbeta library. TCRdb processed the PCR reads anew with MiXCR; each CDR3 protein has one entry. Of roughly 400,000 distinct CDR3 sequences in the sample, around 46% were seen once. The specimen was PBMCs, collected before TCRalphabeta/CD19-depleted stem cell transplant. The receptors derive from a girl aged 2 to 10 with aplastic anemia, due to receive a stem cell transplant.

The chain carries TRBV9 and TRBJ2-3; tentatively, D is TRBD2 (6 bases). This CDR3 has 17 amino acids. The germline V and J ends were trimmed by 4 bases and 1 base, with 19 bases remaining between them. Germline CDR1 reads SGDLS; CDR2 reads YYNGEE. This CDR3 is CASSPRDSGPGTDTQYF. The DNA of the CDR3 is TGTGCCAGCAGCCCTCGGGACTCGGGCCCTGGCACAGATACGCAGTATTTT.

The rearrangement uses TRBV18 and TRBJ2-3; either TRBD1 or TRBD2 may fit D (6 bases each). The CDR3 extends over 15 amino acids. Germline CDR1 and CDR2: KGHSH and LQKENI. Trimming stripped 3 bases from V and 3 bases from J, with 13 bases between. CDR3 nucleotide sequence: TGTGCCAGCTCACCTAGGGGGGACGGAACAGATACGCAGTATTTT. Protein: CASSPRGDGTDTQYF.

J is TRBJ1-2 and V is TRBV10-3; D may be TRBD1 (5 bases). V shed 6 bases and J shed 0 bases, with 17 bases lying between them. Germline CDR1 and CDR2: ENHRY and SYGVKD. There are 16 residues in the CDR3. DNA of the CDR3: TGTGCCATCAGAGAGGGGCTACTCTCCTCTAACTATGGCTACACCTTC. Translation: CAIREGLLSSNYGYTF.